Included here is one T cell receptor (beta chain) sequence, with context. Its specificity is unknown. The data originate from a study of cytomegalovirus exposure and HLA in healthy donors. Study observations and caveats: TCR beta chain V- and J-gene trimming was linked, in a later analysis, to a missense variant in DCLRE1C.

Vbeta (60) and Jbeta (13) primers were used in the PCR. The method was immunoSEQ multiplex PCR; TCRdb's version includes in-frame clones alone and lacks a portion of them. The ten most abundant clones cover around 2.2% of a sample with approximately 110,000 clones. The junction had 6 bases not matched to a gene; V was cut back by 4 bases and J by 1 base. CDR3 length: 15 residues. Germline loops: CDR1 LGHNA, CDR2 YSLEER. This sequence originates from a man aged 40-49 years in good health and CMV-seronegative. Sample: PBMCs. The J gene is TRBJ2-7, the V gene TRBV4-3, with 8 bases lining up with TRBD1. As DNA, the CDR3 is TGCGCCAGCAGCCCCCGTGACAGGGGTTCCTACGAGCAGTACTTC. Translating gives CASSPRDRGSYEQYF.